A single sample is the source of the 10 T cell receptor beta chains below, sequenced in a study of T cells after yellow fever vaccination (dated by TCRdb to between 2018 and 2021). Library construction relied on 5' RACE. The sequencer listed for this sample is Illumina HiSeq 2500. The public sequencing data were trimmed at Q25 with fastp and processed into clonotypes with MiXCR by TCRdb, which kept only in-frame beta chains. CDR3 protein sequences are deduplicated, and each keeps its most common genes and DNA. Here the sample has approximately 150,000 distinct CDR3 sequences; roughly 8.2% occur a single time. The ten largest account for under 0.85% of the sample. What this sample's treatment or condition label stands for: live attenuated yellow fever vaccine strain. This specimen consisted of CD4+ T cells sorted from PBMCs, obtained 5 days after the yellow fever booster vaccination. The receptors were sampled from a man aged 30 to 45 who received the YFV17D yellow fever vaccine.

Many counts were recorded for this clonotype. The chain links TRBV14 to TRBJ2-2; 7 bases agree with TRBD1. Germline CDR1 is SGHDN and CDR2 is FVKESK. The CDR3 covers 15 residues. Unmatched junction bases numbered 3, after V lost 4 bases and J lost 1 base. The CDR3 protein is CASSRTGENTGELFF. The CDR3 coding sequence is TGTGCCAGCAGCCGAACAGGGGAGAACACCGGGGAGCTGTTTTTT.

This clonotype was recorded at least ten times. This chain uses TRBV5-6 with TRBJ2-3; D gene unclear. Trimming took off 0 bases at V and 0 bases at J, with 14 bases between the two ends. The CDR3 length is 17 residues. Germline V CDR1 and CDR2: SGHDT, YYEEEE. CDR3 coding DNA: TGTGCCAGCAGCTTGGGTTGGCAGCGTACTAGCACAGATACGCAGTATTTT. It is translated as CASSLGWQRTSTDTQYF. The variable domain in full, completed from reference TRBV5-6 and TRBJ2-3, reads DAGVTQSPTHLIKTRGQQVTLRCSPKSGHDTVSWYQQALGQGPQFIFQYYEEEERQRGNFPDRFSGHQFPNYSSELNVNALLLGDSALYLCASSLGWQRTSTDTQYFGPGTRLTVL.

This clonotype was observed a handful of times. This chain connects TRBV20-1 to TRBJ1-5; TRBD1 agrees at 11 bases. The CDR3 sequence is 14 residues long. In germline, CDR1 is DFQATT, CDR2 SNEGSKA (reference sequence). With 3 bases clipped from V and 5 bases from J, the junction kept 3 bases outside the gene matches. The CDR3, as DNA: TGCAGTGCTAGGCGGGGACAGGGGGATCAGCCCCAGCATTTT. It is translated as CSARRGQGDQPQHF.

This clonotype was counted a few times. J is TRBJ2-7 and V is TRBV7-2, with D hard to call. The CDR3 spans 13 residues. V lost 5 bases and J lost 2, with 10 bases in between. Germline V gives CDR1 SGHTA, CDR2 FQGNSA. The CDR3 region has the DNA TGTGCCAGCAGCAGGGAACGGGCCTACGAGCAGTACTTC. Translating gives CASSRERAYEQYF.

The J gene is TRBJ1-3, the V gene TRBV9; no reliable D call. CDR3 length: 15 residues. The germline V gene has CDR1 SGDLS and CDR2 YYNGEE. V gave up 1 base and J gave up 4 bases, with 12 bases separating them. This CDR3 is CASSVMGKGGNTIYF. CDR3 DNA sequence: TGTGCCAGCAGCGTAATGGGGAAAGGGGGAAACACCATATATTTT. Full variable domain (remainder filled in from reference TRBV9 and TRBJ1-3): DSGVTQTPKHLITATGQRVTLRCSPRSGDLSVYWYQQSLDQGLQFLIQYYNGEERAKGNILERFSAQQFPDLHSELNLSSLELGDSALYFCASSVMGKGGNTIYFGEGSWLTVV.

This clonotype was picked up many times. This sequence joins TRBV12-3 or TRBV12-4 and TRBJ2-4; 8 positions agree with TRBD2. This CDR3 comprises 14 residues. With 3 bases clipped from V and 5 bases from J, the junction kept 3 bases outside the gene matches. The CDR3 DNA is TGTGCCAGCAGTTTTGGTAGCGGGGAAAACATTCAGTACTTC. It specifies CASSFGSGENIQYF.

This clonotype has a handful of counts. J is TRBJ1-5 and V is TRBV23-1; TRBD1 aligns across 7 bases. TRBV23-1 is known as an ORF, though its function is uncertain. The CDR3 extends over 16 amino acids. Trimming at V came to 6 bases and at J to 6 bases, leaving 14 bases not matched to a gene. CDR3 sequence: CASRALFGTVGQPQHF. In nucleotides, the CDR3 is TGCGCCAGCAGGGCTTTATTCGGGACAGTCGGTCAGCCCCAGCATTTT.

There are many counts of this clonotype. The V and J genes are TRBV5-5 and TRBJ1-5; D unclear. CDR3 length: 17 amino acids. From germline, CDR1 is SGHKS and CDR2 YYEKEE (reference sequence). The ends were cut back, 0 bases at V and 0 bases at J, with 13 bases in the middle. In DNA form, the CDR3 reads TGTGCCAGCAGCTTGGAGGCAGGCGATAATAGCAATCAGCCCCAGCATTTT. Its protein product is CASSLEAGDNSNQPQHF.

This chain joins TRBV7-9 and TRBJ1-6, with D hard to call. Germline V lookup: CDR1 SEHNR, CDR2 FQNEAQ (reference sequence). The CDR3 is 14 residues long. Trimming cost V 5 bases and J 7 bases, with 12 bases left between them. The CDR3 DNA sequence: TGTGCCAGCAGCCAAGACATAAAAAATTCACCCCTCCACTTT. Translated: CASSQDIKNSPLHF.

Worth noting for this clonotype: A read error is possible here, since a much larger clone lies one base away. CDR3 amino acids: CANSPNRDNEQFF. CDR3 sequence (DNA): TGTGCCAACTCACCAAACAGGGACAATGAGCAGTTCTTC. This chain uses TRBV18 with TRBJ2-1, with D possibly being TRBD1 (6 bases). The CDR3 runs 13 residues. Germline V gene sequence: CDR1 KGHSH, CDR2 LQKENI.